The present T cell receptor beta chain was sequenced within a study of cytomegalovirus exposure and HLA in healthy donors. Study findings and constraints: Presence/absence analyses assumed roughly uniform sequencing depth across donors. For most subjects, TCR beta sequences were reported to predict HLA-A and HLA-B alleles with accuracy. Later analysis found that TCR beta chains associated with HLA were more clonally expanded than other, equally common chains. As a later analysis revealed, the rate of TCR association differed by HLA locus, with DRB1 most and HLA-C fewest.

The PCR ran on 60 Vbeta and 13 Jbeta primers. Profiling relied on immunoSEQ multiplex PCR, and the TCRdb table lists in-frame clones only, not all of them. This repertoire shows about 120,000 clones, roughly 82% found once; its top ten account for under 7%. Concerning this clone itself: What it binds is not known.

Germline values: CDR1 MNHNS, CDR2 SASEGT. Trimming stripped 6 bases from V and 5 bases from J, with 13 bases between. The length of the CDR3 is 13 residues. The material sequenced was PBMCs. The V call is TRBV6-1, the J call TRBJ2-5; D might be TRBD2 (5 bases). This TCR was sampled from a man younger than 35 in good health and CMV-seropositive. The CDR3 loop is CASSYGEWETQYF. The CDR3 DNA reads TGTGCCAGCAGCTATGGGGAGTGGGAGACCCAGTACTTC.